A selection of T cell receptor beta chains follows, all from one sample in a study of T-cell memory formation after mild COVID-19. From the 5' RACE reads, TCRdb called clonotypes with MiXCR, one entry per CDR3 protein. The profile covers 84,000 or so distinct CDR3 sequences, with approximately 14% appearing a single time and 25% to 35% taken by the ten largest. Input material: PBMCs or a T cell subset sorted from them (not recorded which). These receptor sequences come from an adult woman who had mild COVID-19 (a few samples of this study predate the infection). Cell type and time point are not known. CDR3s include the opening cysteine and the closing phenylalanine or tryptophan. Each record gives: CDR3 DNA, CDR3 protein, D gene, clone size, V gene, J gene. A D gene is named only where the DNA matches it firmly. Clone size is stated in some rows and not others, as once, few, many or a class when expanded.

TGTGCCAGCAGCTTGGGGCAAGGCGTGGAGCAGTACTTC	CASSLGQGVEQYF	.	few	TRBV11-1	TRBJ2-7
TGTGCCAGCACCTCCCCACCGAGCGGGGGCGCGGAGCTAGGGACCCAGTACTTC	CASTSPPSGGAELGTQYF	TRBD2	few	TRBV7-9	TRBJ2-5
TGTGCCATCAGTGAGTTGGCTAGCGGGAAGGATACCTACGAGCAGTACTTC	CAISELASGKDTYEQYF	TRBD2	few	TRBV10-3	TRBJ2-7
TGTGCCAGCAGTTGGTCTCGGAGGGGGGACAATGAGCAGTTCTTC	CASSWSRRGDNEQFF	.	few	TRBV6-5	TRBJ2-1
TGTGCCACCCTCTGGAGGAACGAGCAGTACTTC	CATLWRNEQYF	.	.	TRBV25-1	TRBJ2-7
TGCAGTGCTAGAGATCATTTGCGGGACTTCTACGAGCAGTACTTC	CSARDHLRDFYEQYF	.	few	TRBV20-1	TRBJ2-7
TGTGCCAGCAGCTTAGGGCCCGGGGAAGGCGACGAGCAGTACTTC	CASSLGPGEGDEQYF	.	few	TRBV5-5	TRBJ2-7
TGTGCCAGCAGCTTGAATGGGGAGAATGAGCAGTTCTTC	CASSLNGENEQFF	.	few	TRBV5-6	TRBJ2-1
TGTGCCAGCAGTTATTCTAGCGGCTCCTACAATGAGCAGTTCTTC	CASSYSSGSYNEQFF	TRBD2	.	TRBV7-9	TRBJ2-1
TGTGCCAGCAGTTTCGACAGGGTGGCCAAAGAGACCCAGTACTTC	CASSFDRVAKETQYF	TRBD1	few	TRBV27	TRBJ2-5
TGTGCCACCAGCAGAGTCCTAGCGGGGGGGTCAGATACGCAGTATTTT	CATSRVLAGGSDTQYF	TRBD2	once	TRBV15	TRBJ2-3
TGTGCCAGCACCCTACAGGGGGACAAGGAACCTTACGAGCAGTACTTC	CASTLQGDKEPYEQYF	TRBD1	few	TRBV7-9	TRBJ2-7
TGTGCCAGCAGCCCCCCCGGGCGAATGAACACTGAAGCTTTCTTT	CASSPPGRMNTEAFF	.	many	TRBV7-9	TRBJ1-1
TGTGCCAGCAGCCAGACGGGGGCCGTACTCTACGAGCAGTACTTC	CASSQTGAVLYEQYF	.	.	TRBV3-1	TRBJ2-7
TGTGCCAGCAGTTTATTCAGGGTGGCGGAAAACATTCAGTACTTC	CASSLFRVAENIQYF	.	few	TRBV12-3/TRBV12-4	TRBJ2-4
TGTGCTAGTGGTTTGGTAATTGCAGGGGAAGTCGGCAGGGAGACCCAGTACTTC	CASGLVIAGEVGRETQYF	.	.	TRBV12-5	TRBJ2-5
TGTGCCAGCAGGCTCGGGGGGAGCTACGAGCAGTACTTC	CASRLGGSYEQYF	TRBD2	.	TRBV27	TRBJ2-7
TGTGCCTGGGCCACCGGGGTTTTGAACACTGAAGCTTTCTTT	CAWATGVLNTEAFF	.	few	TRBV30	TRBJ1-1
TGTGCCAGCAGTGATCCGGCCTGGTCCTACGAGCAGTACTTC	CASSDPAWSYEQYF	.	.	TRBV6-2/TRBV6-3	TRBJ2-7
TGCGCCAGCAGCCAAGTTAGACTGGGGACAGGAGTGTACGAGCAGTACTTC	CASSQVRLGTGVYEQYF	TRBD1	many	TRBV4-1	TRBJ2-7
TGCAGTGCTAGAGCGGAGGGAAACTCCTACGAGCAGTACTTC	CSARAEGNSYEQYF	.	few	TRBV20-1	TRBJ2-7
TGCGCCAGCAGCCAAGTGTATGAGTCGAGCTACGAGCAGTACTTC	CASSQVYESSYEQYF	.	few	TRBV4-3	TRBJ2-7
TGTGCCAGCAGCCCGACTTCGGGTTTTGAAAAACTGTTTTTT	CASSPTSGFEKLFF	.	few	TRBV7-6	TRBJ1-4
TGTGCCAGCAGTTTTGGACAGGGGCCAGATACGCAGTATTTT	CASSFGQGPDTQYF	TRBD1	many	TRBV27	TRBJ2-3
TGTGCCAGCAGTTTAGAAGGACTAGCGGGAGGGGGTAATGAGCAGTTCTTC	CASSLEGLAGGGNEQFF	TRBD2	many	TRBV12-3/TRBV12-4	TRBJ2-1
TGTGCCAGCAGGCCCATGGCGGGAGGGAGAACAGATACGCAGTATTTT	CASRPMAGGRTDTQYF	TRBD2	few	TRBV12-3/TRBV12-4	TRBJ2-3
TGTGCCACCGTCCGGCAGCGGGGAACTTACGAGCAGTACTTC	CATVRQRGTYEQYF	TRBD2	few	TRBV7-9	TRBJ2-7
TGTGCCAGCAGCTCGCCCGAGGGGGGATTCTACGAGCAGTACTTC	CASSSPEGGFYEQYF	.	.	TRBV7-9	TRBJ2-7
TGTGCCACCAGCAGCTGGGGCGGGAGGTTTAGTTACGAGCAGTACTTC	CATSSWGGRFSYEQYF	TRBD2	.	TRBV15	TRBJ2-7
TGTGCCAGCAGCCAGTTTATAACCTACAATGAGCAGTTCTTC	CASSQFITYNEQFF	.	.	TRBV14	TRBJ2-1
TGTGCCAGCAGTTACTCGGAGTCTGACACTTCACCCCTCCACTTT	CASSYSESDTSPLHF	.	.	TRBV6-5	TRBJ1-6
TGTGCCAGCAGTTTATCGGACAGTAACACTGAAGCTTTCTTT	CASSLSDSNTEAFF	.	few	TRBV27	TRBJ1-1
TGTGCCAGCAGCTTGCGACAGGTTGAGTCCTACGAGCAGTACTTC	CASSLRQVESYEQYF	.	few	TRBV5-5	TRBJ2-7
TGCAGCGTTGAAGATCCCTCCTCGGACCGCAACTCCTACAATGAGCAGTTCTTC	CSVEDPSSDRNSYNEQFF	.	.	TRBV29-1	TRBJ2-1
TGTGCCAGCAGCCTCACTAGCGCCTCCTACGAGCAGTACTTC	CASSLTSASYEQYF	TRBD2	.	TRBV7-8	TRBJ2-7
TGTGCCAGCAGCGTAGACCATGAGCAGTTCTTC	CASSVDHEQFF	.	few	TRBV9	TRBJ2-1
TGCAGTGCTAGGGCCCTAGCGGGAGGAGACACAGATACGCAGTATTTT	CSARALAGGDTDTQYF	TRBD2	.	TRBV20-1	TRBJ2-3
TGCGCCAGCAGCCTCTCGAAAGCGGGAGGCTCCTACGAGCAGTACTTC	CASSLSKAGGSYEQYF	TRBD2	many	TRBV4-3	TRBJ2-7
TGTGCCAGCAGTTTAGCGGACCTTAGCTCCTACAATGAGCAGTTCTTC	CASSLADLSSYNEQFF	.	few	TRBV12-3/TRBV12-4	TRBJ2-1
TGTGCTAGTGGTTTGGTCCCCGGCGGGAGGGTAGACAATGAGCAGTTCTTC	CASGLVPGGRVDNEQFF	TRBD2	few	TRBV12-5	TRBJ2-1
TGTGCCAGCAGCTTAGCCCAACGGGCAGGGGGGTACAATGAGCAGTTCTTC	CASSLAQRAGGYNEQFF	.	few	TRBV7-8	TRBJ2-1
TGTGCCAGCAGTTACTCGACAATAGCAGATACGCAGTATTTT	CASSYSTIADTQYF	.	.	TRBV6-5	TRBJ2-3
TGCAGCGTTGATACGGGGTGGAGGGCAGATACGCAGTATTTT	CSVDTGWRADTQYF	.	few	TRBV29-1	TRBJ2-3
TGTGCCAGCAGTTACGGGCCAAGCGACGGCTACACCTTC	CASSYGPSDGYTF	.	few	TRBV6-5	TRBJ1-2
TGTGCCAGCAGTTGGGCTAGCGGAGACTACGAGCAGTACTTC	CASSWASGDYEQYF	TRBD2	few	TRBV27	TRBJ2-7
TGTGCCAGCAGCTTAGGGGCAGCGAACACTGAAGCTTTCTTT	CASSLGAANTEAFF	.	.	TRBV7-9	TRBJ1-1
TGTGCCAGCAGCCCCCCCACGGGACAGGGGGGCAATGAGCAGTTCTTC	CASSPPTGQGGNEQFF	TRBD1	once	TRBV7-6	TRBJ2-1
TGTGCCAGCGAAATACTGCGGGAGTTCCCTGGCTACACCTTC	CASEILREFPGYTF	.	.	TRBV7-9	TRBJ1-2
TGTGCCAGCACCCCGGGACAGGGGGACTACGAGCAGTACTTC	CASTPGQGDYEQYF	TRBD1	few	TRBV11-3	TRBJ2-7
TGTGCCAGCAGCTTAGTGGCGGGGGGCCTTGGAGCCCAGTACTTC	CASSLVAGGLGAQYF	TRBD2	.	TRBV7-9	TRBJ2-5
TGTGCCAGCAGCCCGGACGGGGGCTACGAGCAGTACTTC	CASSPDGGYEQYF	.	.	TRBV6-5	TRBJ2-7
TGTGCCAGCAGCGTCCGGACAGGGGCAGATACGCAGTATTTT	CASSVRTGADTQYF	TRBD1	few	TRBV11-3	TRBJ2-3